This T cell receptor (beta chain) was found in a study of blood T cell repertoires in COVID-19. Turning to the study itself: Collection of acute and convalescent COVID-19 samples took place in the United States, Italy and Spain.

Self-reported history from a screening survey and questionnaire set each donor's cohort. Symptom resolution, clearance, or two negative PCRs marked the recovered donors of Cohort 3. As processed by the authors: Reference gene primer amplification gave estimated nucleated cell counts. TCRdb's copy holds only in-frame clones and misses some; the assay was immunoSEQ multiplex PCR. V and J calls and clone size are as listed in that table; D and trimming were resolved from the DNA. The repertoire has hundreds of thousands of clones, 80% to 90% of them found once; the top ten carry about 2.2%. Germline V gene sequence: CDR1 LNHDA, CDR2 SQIVND (reference sequence). The germline V and J ends were trimmed by 7 bases and 1 base, with 11 bases remaining between them. The CDR3 contains 14 residues.

V is TRBV19 and J is TRBJ1-3; D might be TRBD1 (6 bases). The sequence derives from a young woman who had recovered from COVID-19. Input material: PBMCs or T cells enriched from blood (not recorded which). This CDR3 reads CASNGGASGNTIYF. The CDR3, as DNA: TGTGCCAGTAATGGGGGGGCATCTGGAAACACCATATATTTT.